The source of this TCR beta chain is a study of shared clonotypes between healthy human individuals. Broader study findings: Among the subsets, naive ones generally showed larger estimated richness than memory ones.

The authors loaded around 200 ng DNA, roughly 27,000 T cell genomes, into sorted-subset replicate PCRs. The data were produced by immunoSEQ multiplex PCR, yet TCRdb's version contains in-frame clones alone and is incomplete. The table lists roughly 1,800,000 clones, about 94% of them singletons. This clone has only one observation. Its antigen is as yet unknown. Germline assignment: CDR1 WSHSY and CDR2 SAAADI. V was pared by 10 bases and J by 0 bases, with 22 bases between. The CDR3 covers 17 residues. As defined, naive CD8 cells were CD45RO-negative and positively selected for CCR7, with terminally differentiated effector memory CD45RA+ cells excluded. Healthy adults negative for HIV, lacking recent acute infections or vaccinations, served as donors.

This receptor was obtained from a man younger than 35 in good health. The sample consisted of naive CD8+ T cells sorted from blood. The chain carries TRBV10-2 and TRBJ2-1; D unclear. DNA for the CDR3: TGCGCCACCTCAGGCCTCGGACGTTTTAGCTCCTACAATGAGCAGTTCTTC. The encoded protein is CATSGLGRFSSYNEQFF.